Below, 31 T cell receptor beta chains from the same sample are listed, as sequenced in a study of regulatory T cells in long-lasting Graves disease. The sample's time point: newly diagnosed GD, antithyroid drugs for less than 3 months. There was RNA extracted from PBMCs, and the TCR library was made from it. In building TCR beta libraries, iRepertoire HTBI primers were used together with Arm-PCR of CDR3 regions. TCRdb reprocessed the multiplex PCR reads with MiXCR, giving one entry per CDR3 protein. This table holds over 500,000 distinct CDR3 sequences, more than 15% found once. This sample also belongs to another study, concerning T cells in Graves' hyperthyroidism and ophthalmopathy.

Sequenced material: peripheral blood mononuclear cells (PBMCs), taken at new diagnosis, from a patient treated with antithyroid drugs. The source of these receptors is a man aged 18 to 29 with Graves disease.

The V call is TRBV20-1, the J call TRBJ1-1; D remains ambiguous. This CDR3 region has 15 residues. V lost 0 bases, J lost 0 bases, and 11 bases lay in between. The germline CDR1 and CDR2 sequences are DFQATT and SNEGSKA (reference sequence). CDR3: CSARDLRTVNTEAFF. In DNA form, the CDR3 reads TGCAGTGCTAGAGATCTAAGAACAGTGAACACTGAAGCTTTCTTT.

The chain uses TRBV4-1 and TRBJ2-1; 7 nucleotides line up with TRBD2. The DNA matches TRBJ2-5 better at its end, which makes the J call doubtful. The CDR3 is 16 residues long. Per the germline V gene, CDR1 is MGHRA and CDR2 is YSYEKL. CDR3 in amino acids: CASSQARVAGQETQYF. The DNA of the CDR3 is TGCGCCAGCAGCCAGGCGAGGGTAGCGGGCCAAGAGACCCAGTACTTC.

This clonotype has only a few counts. This sequence joins TRBV20-1 and TRBJ1-1, with a tentative D call TRBD1 (6 bases). From germline, CDR1 is DFQATT and CDR2 SNEGSKA (reference sequence). The CDR3 length is 16 residues. V dropped 6 bases and J dropped 0 bases, with 20 bases sitting between them. This CDR3 reads CSAKTGSLTMNTEAFF. CDR3 nucleotides: TGCAGTGCCAAAACAGGGTCCCTAACGATGAACACTGAAGCTTTCTTT.

This clonotype was found many times. The chain recombines TRBV6-1 with TRBJ1-1; a possible D gene is TRBD1 (5 bases). CDR1 is MNHNS and CDR2 is SASEGT in the germline V gene. Trimming left V 2 bases short and J 6 bases short, with 10 bases between. The CDR3 is 13 amino acids. CDR3 sequence reads: CASSERGEAEAFF. As DNA, the CDR3 is TGTGCCAGCAGTGAAAGAGGGGAGGCTGAAGCTTTCTTT.

The CDR3 DNA follows: TGCAGCGTTGAAGGGCCGAATTATGGCTACACCTTC. It translates to CSVEGPNYGYTF. The chain links TRBV29-1 to TRBJ1-2; no clear D gene. V was trimmed by 1 base and J by 5 bases, leaving 8 bases between them. Germline V gives CDR1 SQVTM, CDR2 ANQGSEA. The CDR3 sequence is 12 residues long.

The CDR3 nucleotides read TGTGCCAGCAGCCAAGATCGCCTAGCGGCCGTCTACGAGCAGTACTTC. Translated, it gives CASSQDRLAAVYEQYF. V and J are TRBV3-1 and TRBJ2-7; 7 nucleotides align to TRBD2. Trimming took 0 bases from V and 3 from J; bases not matched to a gene: 8. The germline V gene has CDR1 LGHDT and CDR2 YNNKEL (reference sequence). The CDR3 length is 16 residues.

This clonotype was seen a handful of times. The chain carries TRBV19 and TRBJ2-1; the match to TRBD2 covers 11 bases. CDR3 size: 15 residues. Germline CDR1 is LNHDA and CDR2 is SQIVND (reference sequence). V lost 8 bases to trimming and J lost 2 bases; unmatched junction nucleotides: 5. DNA for the CDR3: TGTGCCAGTTGGGGGACTAGCGGAACCTACAATGAGCAGTTCTTC. It codes for CASWGTSGTYNEQFF.

The V and J genes are TRBV15 and TRBJ2-3, with D unclear. V was trimmed by 6 bases and J by 6 bases, leaving 10 bases between them. This CDR3 contains 12 residues. The germline gives CDR1 LNHNV, CDR2 YYDKDF (reference sequence). CDR3 DNA: TGTGCCACCAGGGATAATCGGGATACGCAGTATTTT. Its protein product is CATRDNRDTQYF.

Many counts were recorded for this clonotype. The chain links TRBV7-9 to TRBJ2-1; a possible D gene is TRBD2 (6 bases). Trimming pared 0 bases from V and 10 bases from J, leaving 16 bases between. This CDR3 has 15 residues. Germline lookup yields CDR1 SEHNR and CDR2 FQNEAQ (reference sequence). Here the CDR3 reads CASSLAGGIASEQFF. CDR3 sequence (DNA): TGTGCCAGCAGCTTAGCGGGGGGAATAGCATCCGAGCAGTTCTTC.

Ten or more counts support this clonotype. V usage is TRBV7-3 and J usage is TRBJ2-1, with 9 bases that match TRBD1. Looked up from germline, CDR1 is SGHTA and CDR2 is FQGTGA. CDR3 length: 15 amino acids. V lost 5 bases to trimming and J lost 1 base; unmatched junction nucleotides: 3. CDR3 in DNA: TGTGCCAGCAGCAAAGACAGGGGGTCCTACAATGAGCAGTTCTTC. This encodes CASSKDRGSYNEQFF.

Many counts were recorded for this clonotype. The gene calls are TRBV12-3 or TRBV12-4 and TRBJ1-1; perhaps TRBD1 as D (6 bases). V lost 7 bases and J lost 4, with 19 bases in between. The CDR3 spans 15 residues. CDR3 amino acids: CASIRGTGRSTEAFF. The CDR3 region has the DNA TGTGCCAGCATACGAGGCACAGGGAGGAGCACTGAAGCTTTCTTT.

In this sample, this clonotype turned up many times. The rearrangement links TRBV28 to TRBJ2-1; possibly TRBD2 for D (6 bases). Between the trimmed V and J ends, which lost 2 bases and 5 bases, there was a span of 13 bases. Germline CDR1 and CDR2: MDHEN and SYDVKM. The CDR3 consists of 15 residues. CDR3 in DNA: TGTGCCAGCAGTTTAATTCGGGAGTCGGACAATGAGCAGTTCTTC. This encodes CASSLIRESDNEQFF. The whole variable domain, remainder taken from reference TRBV28 and TRBJ2-1, is DVKVTQSSRYLVKRTGEKVFLECVQDMDHENMFWYRQDPGLGLRLIYFSYDVKMKEKGDIPEGYSVSREKKERFSLILESASTNQTSMYLCASSLIRESDNEQFFGPGTRLTVL.

In its sample, this clonotype was seen many times. This CDR3 reads CSASDTSGSSYEQYF. Written as DNA, the CDR3 is TGCAGTGCTAGCGATACTAGCGGGAGCTCCTACGAGCAGTACTTC. The chain links TRBV20-1 to TRBJ2-7, with 11 bases that match TRBD2. V lost 3 bases and J lost 0; bases outside the gene matches: 4. This CDR3 region has 15 residues. Per germline, CDR1 DFQATT and CDR2 SNEGSKA (reference sequence).

This clonotype was recorded many times. CDR3 DNA: TGTGCCAGCAGTTACGGCACTAGCTTAACGAATGAGCAGTTCTTC. This encodes CASSYGTSLTNEQFF. The chain is built from TRBV6-5 and TRBJ2-1; possible D gene TRBD2, 6 bases. The CDR3 contains 15 residues. The V and J ends lost 2 bases and 7 bases respectively, with 15 bases between them. Germline CDR1 and CDR2: MNHEY and SVGAGI.

This clonotype appeared many times. The chain uses TRBV7-9 and TRBJ1-5, with 7 nucleotides matching TRBD1. The ends lost 5 bases at V and 3 bases at J; junction bases unmatched: 4. CDR1 SEHNR and CDR2 FQNEAQ come from the germline V gene (reference sequence). The CDR3 has 14 residues. The CDR3 loop is CASSRGQDNQPQHF. The DNA for the CDR3 is TGTGCCAGCAGCCGAGGACAGGACAATCAGCCCCAGCATTTT. The full variable domain, in which reference TRBV7-9 and TRBJ1-5 provide the parts outside the CDR3, is DTGVSQNPRHKITKRGQNVTFRCDPISEHNRLYWYRQTLGQGPEFLTYFQNEAQLEKSRLLSDRFSAERPKGSFSTLEIQRTEQGDSAMYLCASSRGQDNQPQHFGDGTRLSIL.

There are many counts of this clonotype. The gene calls are TRBV30 and TRBJ2-1; 8 bases line up with TRBD1. This CDR3 has 13 amino acids. V was clipped by 5 bases and J by 7 bases; unmatched bases: 7. Germline V lookup: CDR1 GTSNPN, CDR2 SVGIG (reference sequence). CDR3 sequence: CAWGGQGRNEQFF. In DNA, the CDR3 is TGTGCCTGGGGAGGACAGGGACGGAATGAGCAGTTCTTC.

Ten or more counts support this clonotype. The V gene is TRBV20-1, the J gene TRBJ2-7; TRBD1 matches 7 bases. Per germline, CDR1 DFQATT and CDR2 SNEGSKA (reference sequence). This CDR3 is 14 amino acids long. V lost 5 bases, J lost 2 bases, and 9 bases stayed unmatched. CDR3 sequence reads: CSAQPGTATYEQYF. The CDR3 nucleotides read TGCAGTGCTCAACCGGGGACAGCCACCTACGAGCAGTACTTC.

Many counts were recorded for this clonotype. This chain links TRBV12-3 or TRBV12-4 with TRBJ1-1; D is undetermined. The CDR3 has 14 amino acids. V was trimmed by 5 bases and J by 1 base, leaving 11 bases between them. The CDR3 protein is CASSTPPENTEAFF. In nucleotides, the CDR3 is TGTGCCAGCAGTACACCACCAGAGAACACTGAAGCTTTCTTT.

In regard to this clonotype: A much larger clonotype is one base distant, so this may be a read error. The V and J genes are TRBV6-1 and TRBJ2-2, with 11 nucleotides matching TRBD2. Trimming took 6 bases from V and 4 from J; bases not matched to a gene: 1. This CDR3 comprises 14 residues. Germline values: CDR1 MNHNS, CDR2 SASEGT. CDR3 DNA: TGTGCCAGCAGGACTAGCGGGGTCACCGGGGAGCTGTTTTTT. Its protein product is CASRTSGVTGELFF.

In its sample, this clonotype was seen many times. The CDR3 DNA sequence: TGTGCCAGCAGCCTGTTCGCGTTCTATGGCTACACCTTC. As protein: CASSLFAFYGYTF. This chain links TRBV7-2 with TRBJ1-2; D is unclear. This CDR3 has 13 amino acids. Trimming pared 5 bases from V and 4 bases from J, leaving 11 bases between. Germline V gives CDR1 SGHTA, CDR2 FQGNSA.

This clonotype was counted between two and nine times. V gene TRBV25-1 combines with J gene TRBJ1-1, with unresolved D. Trimming pared 7 bases from V and 5 bases from J, leaving 11 bases between. CDR3 length equals 12 residues. Germline assignment: CDR1 MGHDK and CDR2 SYGVNS. The CDR3 DNA follows: TGTGCCAGCACACGGGCGGGTACTGAAGCTTTCTTT. This translates into CASTRAGTEAFF.

This clonotype showed up many times. This chain uses TRBV12-3 or TRBV12-4 with TRBJ1-4, with TRBD1 identical over 7 bases. The CDR3 runs 14 residues. The junction had 4 bases not matched to a gene; V was cut back by 5 bases and J by 4 bases. The CDR3 loop reads CASSNRQGNEKLFF. The DNA for the CDR3 is TGTGCCAGCAGTAATCGACAGGGTAATGAAAAACTGTTTTTT.

This clonotype was counted at least ten times. The chain employs TRBV5-1 and TRBJ2-2, with TRBD2 matching 10 bases. This CDR3 comprises 16 residues. Germline V gene lookup returns CDR1 SGHRS and CDR2 YFSETQ. After removal of 4 bases from V and 6 bases from J, the junction contained 9 bases not matched to a gene. The CDR3 DNA reads as TGCGCCAGCAGCCCAGCGGGAGGGAACGGGGCCGGGGAGCTGTTTTTT. The encoded protein is CASSPAGGNGAGELFF.

The chain is built from TRBV4-1 and TRBJ2-7; tentatively, D is TRBD2 (5 bases). The V end lost 4 bases, the J end lost 7 bases, and 11 bases lay between the germline ends. The CDR3 covers 12 residues. Germline V gene lookup returns CDR1 MGHRA and CDR2 YSYEKL. CDR3 coding DNA: TGCGCCAGCAGCCCGACTACGGGGGAGCAGTACTTC. Translated: CASSPTTGEQYF.

This clonotype was seen at least ten times. V and J are TRBV7-2 and TRBJ2-2; tentative D call: TRBD1 (5 bases). V lost 4 bases and J 2 bases, leaving 8 bases between the germline ends. The CDR3 runs 14 residues. The germline V gene encodes CDR1 SGHTA and CDR2 FQGNSA. The CDR3 loop is CASSWQGNTGELFF. The CDR3 DNA reads as TGTGCCAGCAGCTGGCAGGGCAACACCGGGGAGCTGTTTTTT.

V and J are TRBV19 and TRBJ2-7; D possibly corresponds to TRBD1 (6 bases). Germline assignment: CDR1 LNHDA and CDR2 SQIVND (reference sequence). Trimming cost V 3 bases and J 7 bases, with 19 bases left between them. The CDR3 length is 15 residues. The CDR3 DNA follows: TGTGCCAGTAGTATTACCGGACAGCCCATGTTTGAGCAGTACTTC. This translates into CASSITGQPMFEQYF.

This clonotype was counted at least ten times. The chain couples TRBV7-6 to TRBJ2-6; D may be TRBD1 or TRBD2 (5 bases each). CDR3 length: 16 residues. Germline-derived CDR1 and CDR2 are SGHVS and FNYEAQ. V was cut by 5 bases and J by 0 bases, with 11 bases left in between. The CDR3 DNA follows: TGTGCCAGCAGCCGAACGAGGGGCTCTGGGGCCAACGTCCTGACTTTC. The encoded protein is CASSRTRGSGANVLTF.

Ten or more counts support this clonotype. The chain recombines TRBV6-2 or TRBV6-3 with TRBJ2-5; no firm D call. CDR3 length equals 14 residues. Trimming left V 2 bases short and J 5 bases short, with 12 bases between. Germline-derived CDR1 and CDR2 are MNHEY and SVGEGT. CDR3 DNA sequence: TGTGCCAGCAGTTACCGTTCAAACCGGGAGACCCAGTACTTC. Amino acids: CASSYRSNRETQYF.

CDR3 in DNA: TGCGCCAGCAGCACCGAGGGCCCACAGATACAAGCTTCACCCCTCCACTTT. Its protein is CASSTEGPQIQASPLHF. The chain joins TRBV5-1 to TRBJ1-6; unclear D gene. Trimming shortened V by 4 bases and J by 9 bases, and 23 bases separated the two germline ends. Looked up from germline, CDR1 is SGHRS and CDR2 is YFSETQ. The CDR3 loop spans 17 amino acids.

The rearrangement joins TRBV20-1 to TRBJ2-3; D gene uncertain. The germline gives CDR1 DFQATT, CDR2 SNEGSKA (reference sequence). CDR3 length: 12 amino acids. V dropped 5 bases and J dropped 14 bases, with 20 bases sitting between them. This chain's CDR3 is CSAPGQKDTAYF. The CDR3 DNA follows: TGCAGTGCTCCTGGTCAGAAGGATACAGCGTATTTT.

There are a few counts of this clonotype. The V gene is TRBV15, the J gene TRBJ2-2; TRBD2 is a possible D gene (5 bases). V lost 0 bases and J lost 6, with 11 bases in between. This CDR3 has 15 amino acids. The germline V gene encodes CDR1 LNHNV and CDR2 YYDKDF (reference sequence). In nucleotides, the CDR3 is TGTGCCACCAGCAGAGATTTACTAGATCCCGGGGAGCTGTTTTTT. Translated: CATSRDLLDPGELFF.